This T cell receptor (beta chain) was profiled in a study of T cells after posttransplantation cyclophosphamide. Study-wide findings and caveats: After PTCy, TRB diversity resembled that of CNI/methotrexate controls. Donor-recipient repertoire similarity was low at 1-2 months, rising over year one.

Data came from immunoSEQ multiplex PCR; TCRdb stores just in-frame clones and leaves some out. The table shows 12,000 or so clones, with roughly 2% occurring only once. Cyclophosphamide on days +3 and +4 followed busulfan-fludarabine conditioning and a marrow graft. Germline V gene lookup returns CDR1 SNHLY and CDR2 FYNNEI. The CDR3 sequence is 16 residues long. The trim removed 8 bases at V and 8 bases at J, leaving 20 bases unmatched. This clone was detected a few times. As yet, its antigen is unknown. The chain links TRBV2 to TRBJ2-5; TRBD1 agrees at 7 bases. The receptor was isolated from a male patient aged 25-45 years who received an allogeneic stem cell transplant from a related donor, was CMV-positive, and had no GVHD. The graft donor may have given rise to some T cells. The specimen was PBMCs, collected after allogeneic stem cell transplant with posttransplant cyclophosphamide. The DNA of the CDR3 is TGTGCCAGCGGCCGGGACAGCCTCCTCCTTTTAGGAACCCAGTACTTC. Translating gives CASGRDSLLLLGTQYF. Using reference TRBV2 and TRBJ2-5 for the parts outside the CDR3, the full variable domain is EPEVTQTPSHQVTQMGQEVILRCVPISNHLYFYWYRQILGQKVEFLVSFYNNEISEKSEIFDDQFSVERPDGSNFTLKIRSTKLEDSAMYFCASGRDSLLLLGTQYFGPGTRLLVL.